These 20 T cell receptor beta chains were all obtained from the same sample, sequenced in a study of metastatic and nonmetastatic thyroid tumors. TCRdb reprocessed the PCR reads using MiXCR. In the table there are 64,000 or so clones, roughly 16% of which are singletons. Not a single patient had been given any form of treatment at any point before undergoing thyroid surgery. The specimen sequenced was blood. The receptors were gathered from a male donor with papillary thyroid cancer or a benign thyroid nodule (not recorded which). Some clones in this sample may be carry-over from other donors' samples.

This clone was seen many times. The identical CDR3 is also encoded by other nucleotide sequences in the sample. V gene TRBV5-5 combines with J gene TRBJ2-3; D possibly uses TRBD1 or TRBD2 (5 bases each). CDR1 SGHKS and CDR2 YYEKEE come from the germline V gene (reference sequence). The CDR3 has 15 residues. The V gene lost 2 bases and the J gene lost 2 bases, with 12 bases spanning the gap. CDR3 in amino acids: CASSLGDEDTDTQYF. CDR3 DNA sequence: TGTGCCAGCAGCTTAGGGGACGAAGACACAGATACGCAGTATTTT. The variable domain in full, with the rest retrieved from reference TRBV5-5 and TRBJ2-3, is DAGVTQSPTHLIKTRGQQVTLRCSPISGHKSVSWYQQVLGQGPQFIFQYYEKEERGRGNFPDRFSARQFPNYSSELNVNALLLGDSALYLCASSLGDEDTDTQYFGPGTRLTVL.

The chain recombines TRBV5-1 with TRBJ1-5; D call uncertain. CDR1 SGHRS and CDR2 YFSETQ come from the germline V gene. The CDR3 has 13 residues. With 0 bases removed from V and 4 bases from J, the gap between germline ends came to 5 bases. For the CDR3, the DNA is TGCGCCAGCAGCTTGGCCCCAAATCAGCCCCAGCATTTT. Amino acids: CASSLAPNQPQHF.

Points on this clone: A clone one base away is much larger, so this may be a read error. The same CDR3 can be traced to other DNA sequences in this sample. The chain carries TRBV5-1 and TRBJ1-4; possible D gene TRBD1, 6 bases. Germline-derived CDR1 and CDR2 are SGHRS and YFSETQ. Trimming took 7 bases from V and 8 from J, leaving 15 bases between them. The CDR3 has 13 residues. The CDR3 spells CASGRDTDEKLFF. CDR3 DNA sequence: TGCGCCAGCGGACGGGACACCGACGAAAAACTGTTTTTT.

Remarks on this clone: A read error may be the cause here, since a much bigger clone is one base away. CDR3 region: CASMGIFRTEQETQYF. The DNA for the CDR3 is TGCGCCAGCATGGGGATCTTTCGGACAGAGCAAGAGACCCAGTACTTC. The chain combines TRBV5-1 with TRBJ2-5; TRBD1 might be the D (6 bases). Germline V CDR1 and CDR2: SGHRS, YFSETQ. V lost 6 bases, J lost 2 bases, and 20 bases lay in between. This CDR3 has 16 amino acids.

At least ten counts were recorded for this clone. The chain combines TRBV4-3 with TRBJ2-7; D possibly corresponds to TRBD2 (5 bases). Germline V gene sequence: CDR1 LGHNA, CDR2 YSLEER. The V gene lost 4 bases and the J gene lost 1 base, with 20 bases spanning the gap. The length of the CDR3 is 17 residues. This chain's CDR3 is CASSRHQQQPGSYEQYV. In DNA form, the CDR3 reads TGCGCCAGCAGCCGACACCAACAGCAGCCGGGATCCTACGAGCAGTACGTC.

This clone came up many times. The rearrangement links TRBV18 to TRBJ1-1; tentative D call: TRBD1 (6 bases). Deletions cut 4 bases from V and 1 base from J, with 10 bases between. Germline CDR1 is KGHSH and CDR2 is LQKENI. CDR3 length: 14 residues. The CDR3, as DNA: TGTGCCAGCTCACGGACGGGACAGAACACTGAAGCTTTCTTT. Its protein is CASSRTGQNTEAFF.

In its sample, this clone was seen many times. The chain carries TRBV28 and TRBJ1-1, with D possibly TRBD1 on 6 matching bases. With 7 bases removed from V and 4 bases from J, the gap between germline ends came to 13 bases. The germline V gene encodes CDR1 MDHEN and CDR2 SYDVKM. The CDR3 is 13 amino acids. The CDR3, as DNA: TGTGCCAGCACCCTGAGGGGGGGCACTGAAGCTTTCTTT. As protein: CASTLRGGTEAFF.

This clone has a count of ten or more. The chain recombines TRBV28 with TRBJ1-4, with D possibly TRBD1 on 6 matching bases. The germline CDR1 and CDR2 sequences are MDHEN and SYDVKM. This CDR3 contains 15 residues. V was pared by 5 bases and J by 5 bases, with 15 bases between. The CDR3 nucleotides read TGTGCCAGCAGTGTAAACAGGGCCGAAAATGAAAAACTGTTTTTT. It yields the protein CASSVNRAENEKLFF.

CDR3 nucleotide sequence: TGCGCCAGCAGCTTGCTGGGCGGTGAATACGAGCAGTACTTC. Protein sequence: CASSLLGGEYEQYF. This chain links TRBV5-1 with TRBJ2-7; D is uncertain. Trimming left V 1 base short and J 4 bases short, with 12 bases between. Germline V gene data show CDR1 as SGHRS and CDR2 as YFSETQ. CDR3 length equals 14 residues. The full variable domain, completed using reference TRBV5-1 and TRBJ2-7, is KAGVTQTPRYLIKTRGQQVTLSCSPISGHRSVSWYQQTPGQGLQFLFEYFSETQRNKGNFPGRFSGRQFSNSRSEMNVSTLELGDSALYLCASSLLGGEYEQYFGPGTRLTVT.

This clone was recorded many times. V is TRBV5-1 and J is TRBJ1-1; 7 bases are shared with TRBD1. The CDR3 is 15 amino acids. CDR1 and CDR2 (germline): SGHRS, YFSETQ. V was pared by 3 bases and J by 2 bases, with 7 bases of the junction left unmatched. The CDR3 bases are TGCGCCAGCAGCTCATTGACAGGGTCAAACACTGAAGCTTTCTTT. Encoded protein: CASSSLTGSNTEAFF.

This clone has at least ten counts. The chain uses TRBV20-1 and TRBJ2-7; unclear D gene. The CDR3 extends over 12 amino acids. Germline CDR1 reads DFQATT; CDR2 reads SNEGSKA (reference sequence). V lost 3 bases to trimming and J lost 5 bases, with 11 bases between them. The DNA for the CDR3 is TGCAGTGCTAGCTCCGGAGTTAACGAGCAGTACGTC. Residues: CSASSGVNEQYV.

This clone was counted many times. The chain employs TRBV7-2 and TRBJ2-7; TRBD2 might be the D (5 bases). Germline V gene sequence: CDR1 SGHTA, CDR2 FQGNSA. The CDR3 consists of 13 residues. The V end was cut by 4 bases, the J end by 4 bases, with 11 bases between. CDR3 region: CASSSRLSYEQYF. For the CDR3, the DNA is TGTGCCAGCAGCTCACGACTATCTTACGAGCAGTACTTC.

The chain has TRBV6-2 or TRBV6-3 and TRBJ1-5; weak D call: TRBD1 (6 bases). Between the trimmed V and J ends, which lost 4 bases and 10 bases, there was a span of 20 bases. The CDR3 sequence is 15 residues long. Germline values: CDR1 MNHEY, CDR2 SVGEGT. CDR3 region: CASSSAGTGSHPQHF. In DNA, the CDR3 is TGTGCCAGCAGTTCCGCGGGTACAGGGAGTCATCCCCAGCATTTT.

The table lists this clone with a few counts. This may come from a read error, since a much larger clone is one base off. The gene calls are TRBV4-1 and TRBJ2-1; 10 positions agree with TRBD2. Germline V gene data show CDR1 as MGHRA and CDR2 as YSYEKL. The CDR3 totals 16 residues. The chain's CDR3 is CASSLVLAGVNNEQLF. The CDR3 bases are TGCGCCAGCAGCCTAGTCCTAGCGGGAGTAAACAATGAGCAGCTCTTC.

This clone appeared many times. The V and J genes are TRBV6-4 and TRBJ2-1, with 9 bases lining up with TRBD2. Unmatched junction bases numbered 25, after V lost 8 bases and J lost 5 bases. The CDR3 is made up of 20 amino acids. CDR1 is MRHNA, CDR2 SNTAGT, per germline. CDR3 sequence: CASGAGGPVTFGMTHNEQFF. The CDR3 DNA sequence: TGTGCCAGCGGAGCGGGGGGCCCGGTTACGTTCGGAATGACGCACAATGAGCAGTTCTTC.

The rearrangement joins TRBV18 to TRBJ1-2, with a weak D call TRBD1 (6 bases). Germline CDR1 KGHSH, CDR2 LQKENI. Deletions cut 2 bases from V and 8 bases from J, with 12 bases between. This CDR3 is built from 13 residues. CDR3 nucleotide sequence: TGTGCCAGCTCACCAGAATCAGGGGTCGGCTACACCTTC. It is translated as CASSPESGVGYTF.

This clone was picked up many times. The V and J genes are TRBV4-3 and TRBJ2-1; 8 nucleotides agree with TRBD2. Germline-derived CDR1 and CDR2 are LGHNA and YSLEER. This CDR3 spans 15 amino acids. With 5 bases clipped from V and 2 bases from J, the junction kept 5 bases outside the gene matches. The CDR3: CASSSGTSTYNEQFF. CDR3 coding DNA: TGCGCCAGCAGCTCCGGGACTAGTACCTACAATGAGCAGTTCTTC.

As regards this clone: At one of its ends the junction is not consistent with the germline gene, which may arise from a read error. The chain links TRBV28 to TRBJ2-7; 9 bases fit TRBD1. CDR3 length: 14 amino acids. The germline gives CDR1 MDHEN, CDR2 SYDVKM. The CDR3 nucleotides read TGTGTCAGCCGAAGGACAGGGGCATCCTACGAGCAGTACTTC. Translating gives CVSRRTGASYEQYF.

Of note for this clone: The CDR3 does not close with the conserved phenylalanine or tryptophan, likely indicating a read error. V usage is TRBV2 and J usage is TRBJ2-5; D unclear. The V end was cut by 2 bases, the J end by 1 base, with 17 bases between. The CDR3 contains 17 residues. Germline CDR1 reads SNHLY; CDR2 reads FYNNEI. The CDR3 loop reads CASSETYRTGLQETQYL. Here the CDR3 DNA reads TGTGCCAGCAGTGAAACCTACAGAACTGGGCTCCAAGAGACCCAGTACTTA.

This clone was observed many times. V usage is TRBV7-2 and J usage is TRBJ2-5; 9 nucleotides align to TRBD1. After removal of 4 bases from V and 5 bases from J, the junction contained 8 bases not matched to a gene. The CDR3 consists of 15 residues. Germline V gene data show CDR1 as SGHTA and CDR2 as FQGNSA. DNA of the CDR3: TGTGCCAGCAGCTCGAGTGGACAGGGGTGGGAGACCCAGTACTTC. Residues: CASSSSGQGWETQYF.